This TCR beta chain is drawn from a study of CD8 T cells in Susac syndrome. Study observations and caveats: The study admitted that it had a relatively small number of individuals in its TCR sequencing and HLA analysis.

Of note for this clonotype: Its specificity is unknown.

The authors reverse transcribed roughly 0.5 to 1 ug RNA with random hexamers. TCRdb re-analysed the immunoSEQ multiplex PCR reads in MiXCR, keeping a single row per CDR3 protein. The sample has just over 150,000 distinct CDR3 sequences; roughly 94% are singletons. The length of the CDR3 is 15 residues. Germline assignment: CDR1 PRHDT and CDR2 FYEKMQ (reference sequence). V lost 4 bases and J lost 0, with 7 bases in between. Source material: CD8+ T cells from PBMCs. The clonotype was recovered from a human donor with multiple sclerosis. The rearrangement joins TRBV13 to TRBJ2-6, with D unclear. The CDR3 region has the DNA TGTGCCAGCAGCTCTAGTCCCTCTGGGGCCAACGTCCTGACTTTC. Protein sequence: CASSSSPSGANVLTF.